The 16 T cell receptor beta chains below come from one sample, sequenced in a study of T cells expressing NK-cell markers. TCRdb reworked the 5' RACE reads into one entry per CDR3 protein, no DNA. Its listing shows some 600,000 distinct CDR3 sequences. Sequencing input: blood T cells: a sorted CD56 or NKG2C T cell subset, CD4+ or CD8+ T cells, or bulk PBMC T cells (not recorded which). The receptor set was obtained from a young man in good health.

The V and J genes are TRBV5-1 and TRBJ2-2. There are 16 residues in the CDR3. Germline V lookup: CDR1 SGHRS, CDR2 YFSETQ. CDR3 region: CASSPRSAASTGELFF.

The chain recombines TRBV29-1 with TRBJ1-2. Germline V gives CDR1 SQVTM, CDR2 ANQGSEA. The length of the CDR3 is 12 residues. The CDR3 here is CSVGSRAGGYTF.

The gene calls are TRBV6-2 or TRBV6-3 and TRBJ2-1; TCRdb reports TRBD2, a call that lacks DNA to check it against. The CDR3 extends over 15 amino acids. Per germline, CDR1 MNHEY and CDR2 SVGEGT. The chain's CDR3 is CASSRTSGSSYEQFF.

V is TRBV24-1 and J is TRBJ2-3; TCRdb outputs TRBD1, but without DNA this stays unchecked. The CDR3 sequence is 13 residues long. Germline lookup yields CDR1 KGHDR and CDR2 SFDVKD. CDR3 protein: CATSQAGSGTQYF.

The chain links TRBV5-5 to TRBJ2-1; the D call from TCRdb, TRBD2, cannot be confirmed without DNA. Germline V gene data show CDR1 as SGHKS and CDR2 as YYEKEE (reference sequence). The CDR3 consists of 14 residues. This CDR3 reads CASSATRGYNEQFF. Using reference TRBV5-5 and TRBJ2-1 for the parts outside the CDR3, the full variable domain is DAGVTQSPTHLIKTRGQQVTLRCSPISGHKSVSWYQQVLGQGPQFIFQYYEKEERGRGNFPDRFSARQFPNYSSELNVNALLLGDSALYLCASSATRGYNEQFFGPGTRLTVL.

CDR3 sequence reads: CASSERGWDTDTQYF. The rearrangement uses TRBV6-4 and TRBJ2-3; the D call of TRBD1 rests on TCRdb alone, since no DNA is present to check it. The CDR3 loop spans 15 amino acids. CDR1 is MRHNA and CDR2 is SNTAGT in the germline V gene.

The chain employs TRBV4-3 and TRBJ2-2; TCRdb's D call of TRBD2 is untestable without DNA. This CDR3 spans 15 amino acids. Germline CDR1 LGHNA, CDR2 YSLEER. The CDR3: CASRREGFNTGELFF.

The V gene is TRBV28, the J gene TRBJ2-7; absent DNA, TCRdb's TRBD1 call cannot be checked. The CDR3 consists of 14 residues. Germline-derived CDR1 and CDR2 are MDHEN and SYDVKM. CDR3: CASNGIMNAYEQYF. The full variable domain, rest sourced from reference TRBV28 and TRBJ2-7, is DVKVTQSSRYLVKRTGEKVFLECVQDMDHENMFWYRQDPGLGLRLIYFSYDVKMKEKGDIPEGYSVSREKKERFSLILESASTNQTSMYLCASNGIMNAYEQYFGPGTRLTVT.

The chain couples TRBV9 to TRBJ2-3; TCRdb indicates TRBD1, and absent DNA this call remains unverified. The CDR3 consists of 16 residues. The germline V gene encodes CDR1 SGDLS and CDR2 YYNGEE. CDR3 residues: CASSVDPEGWSDTQYF.

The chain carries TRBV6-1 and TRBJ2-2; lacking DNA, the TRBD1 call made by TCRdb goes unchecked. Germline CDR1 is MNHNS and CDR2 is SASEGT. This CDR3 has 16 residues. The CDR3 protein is CASSLGDRVVTGELFF.

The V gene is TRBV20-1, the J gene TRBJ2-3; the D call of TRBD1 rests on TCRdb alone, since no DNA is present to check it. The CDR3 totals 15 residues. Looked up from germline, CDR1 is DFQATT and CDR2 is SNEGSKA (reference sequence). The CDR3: CSAARTQGVMDTQYF.

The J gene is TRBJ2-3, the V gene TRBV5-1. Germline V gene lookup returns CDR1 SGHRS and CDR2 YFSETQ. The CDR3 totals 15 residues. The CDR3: CASSSPAPSTDTQYF. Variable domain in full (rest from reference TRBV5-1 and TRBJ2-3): KAGVTQTPRYLIKTRGQQVTLSCSPISGHRSVSWYQQTPGQGLQFLFEYFSETQRNKGNFPGRFSGRQFSNSRSEMNVSTLELGDSALYLCASSSPAPSTDTQYFGPGTRLTVL.

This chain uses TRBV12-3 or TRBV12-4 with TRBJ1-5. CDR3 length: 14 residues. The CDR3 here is CASSFEGSGLPQHF.

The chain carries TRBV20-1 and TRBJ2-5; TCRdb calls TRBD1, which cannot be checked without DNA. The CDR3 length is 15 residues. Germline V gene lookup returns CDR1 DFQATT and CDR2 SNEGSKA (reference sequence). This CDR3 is CSAGGGTGFLETQYF.

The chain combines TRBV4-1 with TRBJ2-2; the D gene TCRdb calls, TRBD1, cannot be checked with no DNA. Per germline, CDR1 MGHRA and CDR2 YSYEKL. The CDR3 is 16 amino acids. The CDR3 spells CASSQEARGGAGELFF.

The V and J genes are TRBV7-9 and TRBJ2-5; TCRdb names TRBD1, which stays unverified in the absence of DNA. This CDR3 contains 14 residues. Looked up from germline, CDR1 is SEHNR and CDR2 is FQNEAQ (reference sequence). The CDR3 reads CASSLSAREETQYF.